The sequence of this T cell receptor beta chain was determined in a study of cytomegalovirus exposure and HLA in healthy donors. Study information: Earlier findings included 90 million to 120 million unique TCR beta sequences obtained from 150 million to 200 million T cells. Whole-study findings and limits: Later work found that TCR association rates differed between HLA loci; DRB1 had the most and HLA-C the fewest.

In regard to this clone: Its antigen is not identified.

Trimming at V came to 4 bases and at J to 3 bases, leaving 7 bases not matched to a gene. The CDR3 has 15 amino acids. From germline, CDR1 is SEHNR and CDR2 FQNEAQ (reference sequence). 13 Jbeta primers and 60 Vbeta primers were used for the PCR. Profiled with immunoSEQ multiplex PCR; TCRdb holds only in-frame clones, not every one. The top ten hold 1.9% of the sample, which has 70,000 to 80,000 clones, around 80% seen once. The rearrangement uses TRBV7-9 and TRBJ1-1, with TRBD1 matching over 8 bases. The receptor was derived from a man younger than 35 in good health and CMV-seronegative. Sequenced sample: PBMCs. CDR3 residues: CASSSYGTGDTEAFF. The DNA for the CDR3 is TGTGCCAGCAGCTCCTATGGGACAGGCGACACTGAAGCTTTCTTT.